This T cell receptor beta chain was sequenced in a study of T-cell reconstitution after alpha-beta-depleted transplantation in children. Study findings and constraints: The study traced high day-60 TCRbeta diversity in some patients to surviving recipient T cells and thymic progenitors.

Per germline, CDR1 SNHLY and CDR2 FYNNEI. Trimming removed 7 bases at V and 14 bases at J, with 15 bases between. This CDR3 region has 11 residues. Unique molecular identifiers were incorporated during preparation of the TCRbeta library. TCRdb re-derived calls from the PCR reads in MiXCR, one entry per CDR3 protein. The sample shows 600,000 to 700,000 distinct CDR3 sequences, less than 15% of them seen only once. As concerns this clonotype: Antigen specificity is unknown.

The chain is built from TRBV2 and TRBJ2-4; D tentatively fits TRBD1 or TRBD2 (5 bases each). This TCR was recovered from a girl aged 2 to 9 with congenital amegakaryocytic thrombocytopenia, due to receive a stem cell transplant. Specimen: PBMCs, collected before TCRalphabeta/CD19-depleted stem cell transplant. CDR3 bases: TGTGCCAGCACTAACTTAGGGACGAAGTACTTC. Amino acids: CASTNLGTKYF.